A selection of T cell receptor beta chains follows, all from one sample in a study of blood T cell repertoires in COVID-19. Assay: immunoSEQ multiplex PCR; the TCRdb copy retains only in-frame clones and omits some. The sample contains about 340,000 clones, about 87% of which appear only once. The sequenced sample consisted of peripheral blood. The receptors were gathered from a woman aged 45-65 years with COVID-19, enrolled during active disease. The CDR3 runs from the conserved cysteine through the conserved F or W. The D gene is left open where the match is weak. The size entry is marked missing in some rows and otherwise reads once, few, many or a size class.

cdr3_length,v_call,d_call,j_call,clone_size,cdr3_nt,cdr3_aa
13,TRBV30,-,TRBJ2-1,-,TGTGCCTGGAGGGGGCAGAAACACAATGAGCAGTTCTTC,CAWRGQKHNEQFF
13,TRBV15,-,TRBJ2-7,-,TGTGCCACCAGCATTCAGGGTTTTTACGAGCAGTACTTC,CATSIQGFYEQYF
13,TRBV2,-,TRBJ2-2,-,TGTGCCAGCAGTGTTGAAGCGGCCGGGGAGCTGTTTTTT,CASSVEAAGELFF
15,TRBV6-2/TRBV6-3,TRBD1,TRBJ1-2,-,TGTGCCAGCAGTCCCCCACACAGGGGGTCCTATGGCTACACCTTC,CASSPPHRGSYGYTF
14,TRBV7-8,TRBD1,TRBJ1-1,-,TGTGCCAGCAGCGGAACAGGGGGCCGCACTGAAGCTTTCTTT,CASSGTGGRTEAFF
16,TRBV9,TRBD2,TRBJ2-1,-,TGTGCCAGCAGCGTAGAGAGGCTAGCGGGACACAATGAGCAGTTCTTC,CASSVERLAGHNEQFF
14,TRBV19,-,TRBJ2-3,few,TGTGCCAGTAGTTTGGGAGTGGACACAGATACGCAGTATTTT,CASSLGVDTDTQYF
17,TRBV7-9,TRBD2,TRBJ2-1,few,TGTGCCAGCAGCTTAGGAGAAGCGGGAGTCTCCTACAATGAGCAGTTCTTC,CASSLGEAGVSYNEQFF
15,TRBV6-5,-,TRBJ2-3,-,TGTGCCAGCAGAACGCCACATCAAACCACAGATACGCAGTATTTT,CASRTPHQTTDTQYF
15,TRBV19,-,TRBJ2-5,-,TGTGCCAGTAGTATAAACGCCCATCAGGCGGAGACCCAGTACTTC,CASSINAHQAETQYF
18,TRBV27,TRBD1,TRBJ1-2,-,TGTGCCAGCAGTCCCACCGGGACAGGGGGCGACAATAACTATGGCTACACCTTC,CASSPTGTGGDNNYGYTF
11,TRBV29-1,-,TRBJ1-2,-,TGCAGCGTCTGGGGAGTAGATGGCTACACCTTC,CSVWGVDGYTF
15,TRBV5-1,-,TRBJ1-2,once,TGCGCCAGCAGCTTGGCCTGGGCAGGGGAATCTGGCTACACCTTC,CASSLAWAGESGYTF
12,TRBV2,-,TRBJ2-7,-,TGTGCCAGCAGCTCACAGGGCTACGAGCAGTACTTC,CASSSQGYEQYF
15,TRBV6-5,TRBD1,TRBJ2-1,many,TGTGCCAGCAGTAAAACGGGACAGGGGAAAAATGAGCAGTTCTTC,CASSKTGQGKNEQFF
16,TRBV5-1,TRBD2,TRBJ2-7,once,TGCGCCAGCAGCTTGGCCCTAACTAGCGGGAGTTGGGAGCAGTACTTC,CASSLALTSGSWEQYF
15,TRBV2,-,TRBJ1-4,once,TGTGCCAGCAGGGAAGGACTGGCTCCTAATGAAAAACTGTTTTTT,CASREGLAPNEKLFF
13,TRBV29-1,-,TRBJ1-5,-,TGCAGCGTCAGGGCCCAGGCAAGTCAGCCCCAGCATTTT,CSVRAQASQPQHF
13,TRBV24-1,-,TRBJ1-4,-,TGTGCCACCAGCCTTGCAGGGAACGGAAAACTGTTTTTT,CATSLAGNGKLFF
16,TRBV9,-,TRBJ1-3,few,TGTGCCAGCAGCTCCAGGGTGGCTGGCTCTGGAAACACCATATATTTT,CASSSRVAGSGNTIYF
15,TRBV18,TRBD1,TRBJ2-7,-,TGTGCCAGCTCACCGACAGGGGTAAGCTCCTACGAGCAGTACTTC,CASSPTGVSSYEQYF
15,TRBV5-5,-,TRBJ1-1,-,TGTGCCAGCAGCTTTTTAGGACAGTTGGACACTGAAGCTTTCTTT,CASSFLGQLDTEAFF
16,TRBV5-1,TRBD2,TRBJ2-1,-,TGCGCCAGCAGCTTGGTTAGCGGGAGGAACCGCAATGAGCAGTTCTTC,CASSLVSGRNRNEQFF
14,TRBV6-5,TRBD1,TRBJ1-2,-,TGTGCCAGCAGAAACGACAGGGGGCTAAACGGCTACACCTTC,CASRNDRGLNGYTF
17,TRBV19,TRBD1,TRBJ1-2,-,TGTGCCAGTAGTAGAAAAACAGGGGGCGCTTTGGGCTATGGCTACACCTTC,CASSRKTGGALGYGYTF
12,TRBV12-3/TRBV12-4,-,TRBJ2-7,-,TGTGCCAGCAGTTTACGCGCCTACGAGCAGTACTTC,CASSLRAYEQYF
14,TRBV18,TRBD1,TRBJ1-2,-,TGTGCCAGCTCACCACCCTGGGACAGCTATGGCTACACCTTC,CASSPPWDSYGYTF
17,TRBV3-1/TRBV3-2,TRBD1,TRBJ1-2,-,TGTGCCAGCAGCCCCATATTGGAGACAGGGGGCTCGAAGGGCTACACCTTC,CASSPILETGGSKGYTF
15,TRBV12-5,-,TRBJ2-1,-,TGTGCTAGTGGTTTGGGACTGCACTCCTACAATGAGCAGTTCTTC,CASGLGLHSYNEQFF
14,TRBV19,TRBD1,TRBJ1-4,once,TGTGCCAGTAGTCCCCGGACAGGGAGTGAAAAACTGTTTTTT,CASSPRTGSEKLFF
16,TRBV6-1,TRBD1,TRBJ2-2,-,TGTGCCAGCAGTGAGACAGGGGGCGCGAACACCGGGGAGCTGTTTTTT,CASSETGGANTGELFF
15,TRBV6-1,-,TRBJ2-4,-,TGTGCCAGCAGTGAAGGCTCAGGGACCAAAAACATTCAGTACTTC,CASSEGSGTKNIQYF
15,TRBV13,TRBD1,TRBJ1-4,-,TGTGCCAGCAGCTCGGACAGGGGTCCCCAAGAAAAACTGTTTTTT,CASSSDRGPQEKLFF
15,TRBV19,TRBD1,TRBJ1-4,-,TGTGCCAGTTCACCCGACAGGGCGGGTAATGAAAAACTGTTTTTT,CASSPDRAGNEKLFF
12,TRBV6-5,-,TRBJ1-2,-,TGTGCCAGCAGGGAGCATAACTATGGCTACACCTTC,CASREHNYGYTF
14,TRBV29-1,-,TRBJ1-1,once,TGCAGCGCCCGCCAGAATCTAGGGGACACTGAAGCTTTCTTT,CSARQNLGDTEAFF
16,TRBV9,-,TRBJ2-7,-,TGTGCCAGCAGCGTAGAGGAGGGGGCAGGCGTTTACGAGCAGTACTTC,CASSVEEGAGVYEQYF
15,TRBV5-1,-,TRBJ2-3,once,TGCGCCAGCAGCTTGATGGGGCTCGACACAGATACGCAGTATTTT,CASSLMGLDTDTQYF
13,TRBV3-1/TRBV3-2,-,TRBJ1-6,few,TGTGCCAGCAGCCCTTCTCGGAATTCACCCCTCCACTTT,CASSPSRNSPLHF
15,TRBV19,TRBD2,TRBJ2-3,few,TGTGCCACCCGGTGGGGGGAGGGTCATCAAGATACGCAGTATTTT,CATRWGEGHQDTQYF
14,TRBV6-4,-,TRBJ1-1,-,TGTGCCAGCAGCGCAGGGTTTGGATTGTCAGAAGCTTTCTTT,CASSAGFGLSEAFF
16,TRBV19,-,TRBJ2-2,-,TGTGCCAGTAGAGGCATCACGGGAGTAGACACCGGGGAGCTGTTTTTT,CASRGITGVDTGELFF
16,TRBV27,-,TRBJ1-5,-,TGTGCCAGCAGGGCAGGGTTGACTCATAGCAATCAGCCCCAGCATTTT,CASRAGLTHSNQPQHF
13,TRBV7-3,-,TRBJ1-1,-,TGTGCCAGCAGCTTCATCCAGGGAAGTGAAGCTTTCTTT,CASSFIQGSEAFF
18,TRBV2,TRBD2,TRBJ2-1,-,TGTGCCAGCAGTGTAACGACTAGCGGGAGGGCCTCATACAATGAGCAGTTCTTC,CASSVTTSGRASYNEQFF
16,TRBV5-1,TRBD1,TRBJ1-5,few,TGCGCCAGCAGCTTGACAGGGGTAAATAGCAATCAGCCCCAGCATTTT,CASSLTGVNSNQPQHF
14,TRBV4-2,TRBD1,TRBJ1-5,-,TGTGCCAGCAGCCAATCGACAGGGAATCAGCCCCAGCATTTT,CASSQSTGNQPQHF
14,TRBV18,-,TRBJ1-4,-,TGTGCCAGCTCCCGGGACATGACTAATGAAAAACTGTTTTTT,CASSRDMTNEKLFF
15,TRBV12-5,TRBD2,TRBJ2-7,once,TGTGCTAGTGGTGGACTAGCGGGACTCTCCTACGAGCAGTACTTC,CASGGLAGLSYEQYF
16,TRBV10-3,TRBD2,TRBJ2-1,-,TGTGCCATCAGTGGTCCCGGGACTAGCGGAATGAGAGAGCAGTTCTTC,CAISGPGTSGMREQFF
13,TRBV6-5,-,TRBJ1-2,-,TGTGCCAGCAGTATCACAGGTGATTATGGCTACACCTTC,CASSITGDYGYTF
12,TRBV5-1,-,TRBJ2-7,-,TGCGCCAGCAGTAGTTCTTCCTACGAGCAGTACTTC,CASSSSSYEQYF
16,TRBV6-4,-,TRBJ2-2,once,TGTGCCAGCAGTGACCCCTGGCTAGCACCGACCGGGGAGCTGTTTTTT,CASSDPWLAPTGELFF
11,TRBV6-5,-,TRBJ2-1,once,TGTGCCAGCAGCGATCCCTCCGGGAAGTTCTTC,CASSDPSGKFF